The 30 T cell receptor beta chains presented below share a single source sample, sequenced in a study of blood T cell repertoires in COVID-19 (TCRdb year 2020). The library came from the immunoSEQ multiplex PCR assay. What TCRdb holds here is the immuneACCESS table cut down to in-frame rearrangements. Part of the clones is not present; checked against another copy, under half of the missing clones reflect an unresolved V gene, and the others are unexplained. The sample contains 150,000 to 160,000 clones, more than 65% of them found a single time. Over 8% of the sample lies in the top ten. The specimen sequenced was peripheral blood. Receptor source: a woman aged 45-59 years with acute or convalescent COVID-19.

The sample holds one count of this clone. This sequence joins TRBV6-5 and TRBJ1-1; D is possibly TRBD1 (5 bases). From germline, CDR1 is MNHEY and CDR2 SVGAGI. Trimming took 4 bases from V and 4 from J, leaving 7 bases between them. This CDR3 comprises 12 residues. In nucleotides, the CDR3 is TGTGCCAGCAGTTCCAGGGTCACTGAAGCTTTCTTT. Translation gives CASSSRVTEAFF.

The rearrangement links TRBV6-5 to TRBJ2-7, with D unresolved. Trimming took 5 bases from V and 0 from J, leaving 11 bases between them. This CDR3 has 14 amino acids. Germline V lookup: CDR1 MNHEY, CDR2 SVGAGI. The CDR3 protein is CASSLDFSSYEQYF. Here the CDR3 DNA reads TGTGCCAGCAGTCTTGATTTCAGCTCCTACGAGCAGTACTTC.

The chain recombines TRBV27 with TRBJ2-1; 14 bases are a match to TRBD2. This CDR3 spans 13 amino acids. J was trimmed by 12 bases and V by 6 bases; bases with no gene match: 4. Germline CDR1 is MNHEY and CDR2 is SMNVEV (reference sequence). DNA for the CDR3: TGTGCCAGCAGGACTAGCGGGAGGGCTCGGCAGTTCTTC. Protein sequence: CASRTSGRARQFF.

This chain uses TRBV7-2 with TRBJ2-3, with 8 bases fitting TRBD2. The germline V gene has CDR1 SGHTA and CDR2 FQGNSA. There are 15 residues in the CDR3. The ends lost 3 bases at V and 3 bases at J; junction bases unmatched: 5. The CDR3 region has the DNA TGTGCCAGCAGCTTTCTTGGCGGGGGGACAGATACGCAGTATTTT. Translation gives CASSFLGGGTDTQYF.

The chain couples TRBV5-6 to TRBJ2-5; D remains unclear. The CDR3 consists of 14 residues. CDR1 is SGHDT, CDR2 YYEEEE, per germline. Trimming took 3 bases from V and 6 from J, leaving 15 bases between them. CDR3 nucleotide sequence: TGTGCCAGCAGCTGGTGGCCCGCCTTGCAGACCCAGTACTTC. This translates into CASSWWPALQTQYF. Using reference TRBV5-6 and TRBJ2-5 for the parts outside the CDR3, the full variable domain is DAGVTQSPTHLIKTRGQQVTLRCSPKSGHDTVSWYQQALGQGPQFIFQYYEEEERQRGNFPDRFSGHQFPNYSSELNVNALLLGDSALYLCASSWWPALQTQYFGPGTRLLVL.

The chain recombines TRBV5-1 with TRBJ2-1; 12 positions match TRBD2. There are 17 residues in the CDR3. Germline V gene lookup returns CDR1 SGHRS and CDR2 YFSETQ. V was clipped by 0 bases and J by 2 bases; unmatched bases: 3. The CDR3 nucleotides are TGCGCCAGCAGCTTGGGGGCTAGCGGGAGGGCCTACAATGAGCAGTTCTTC. It is translated as CASSLGASGRAYNEQFF.

This clone was seen only once. This chain uses TRBV2 with TRBJ2-1; TRBD2 matches 9 bases. J lost 5 bases, V lost 10 bases, and 12 bases had no gene match. Germline V gives CDR1 SNHLY, CDR2 FYNNEI. The CDR3 runs to 15 residues. This chain's CDR3 is CATGRLAGRNNEQFF. The CDR3 region has the DNA TGTGCCACGGGGCGCCTAGCGGGAAGGAACAATGAGCAGTTCTTC.

The chain uses TRBV30 and TRBJ1-5, with D perhaps matching TRBD1 (5 bases). Trimming removed 3 bases at V and 5 bases at J, with 23 bases between. This CDR3 region has 17 residues. Germline V CDR1 and CDR2: GTSNPN, SVGIG (reference sequence). For the CDR3, the DNA is TGTGCCTGGAGCCCCGGGGAGGGCGATAGGGGATATCAGCCCCAGCATTTT. As protein: CAWSPGEGDRGYQPQHF.

The rearrangement joins TRBV14 to TRBJ2-2, with D unresolved. Germline V gene sequence: CDR1 SGHDN, CDR2 FVKESK. The CDR3 is 15 residues long. The V gene lost 4 bases and the J gene lost 1 base, with 10 bases spanning the gap. CDR3 sequence: CASSPIFLNTGELFF. The CDR3 DNA is TGTGCCAGCAGCCCTATTTTTCTGAACACCGGGGAGCTGTTTTTT.

Only one count was recorded for this clone. The chain joins TRBV24-1 to TRBJ2-1; a weak D match, TRBD2 (6 bases). The CDR3 runs to 16 residues. Germline V lookup: CDR1 KGHDR, CDR2 SFDVKD. Trimming removed 3 bases from V and 7 bases from J, with 18 bases in between. CDR3 DNA sequence: TGTGCCACCAGTGATGGGCTAGCGCCTTGGGGGAATGAGCAGTTCTTC. Protein: CATSDGLAPWGNEQFF.

The chain is built from TRBV19 and TRBJ1-3, with a tentative D call TRBD1 (5 bases). CDR1 and CDR2 (germline): LNHDA, SQIVND (reference sequence). Between the trimmed V and J ends, which lost 2 bases and 3 bases, there was a span of 8 bases. The CDR3 is 14 amino acids. The CDR3: CASSIRGFGNTIYF. The DNA of the CDR3 is TGTGCCAGTAGTATAAGGGGATTTGGAAACACCATATATTTT.

The V call is TRBV11-2, the J call TRBJ1-1; maybe TRBD1 (5 bases). The CDR3 consists of 16 residues. V lost 5 bases and J lost 0, with 16 bases in between. Germline V lookup: CDR1 SGHAT, CDR2 FQNNGV. The DNA for the CDR3 is TGTGCCAGCAGCCTCGCCTGGGGGGGACTGAACACTGAAGCTTTCTTT. This codes for CASSLAWGGLNTEAFF.

This clone is a singleton in its sample. This rearrangement joins TRBV5-1 to TRBJ1-1; no clear D gene. Trimming removed 1 base from V and 0 bases from J, with 19 bases in between. This CDR3 is built from 18 residues. Germline loops: CDR1 SGHRS, CDR2 YFSETQ. The DNA for the CDR3 is TGCGCCAGCAGCTTGTTGCAGAGACAAGGGAGTTTGAACACTGAAGCTTTCTTT. It codes for CASSLLQRQGSLNTEAFF. The complete variable domain, with remaining parts taken from reference TRBV5-1 and TRBJ1-1, reads KAGVTQTPRYLIKTRGQQVTLSCSPISGHRSVSWYQQTPGQGLQFLFEYFSETQRNKGNFPGRFSGRQFSNSRSEMNVSTLELGDSALYLCASSLLQRQGSLNTEAFFGQGTRLTVV.

This clone was counted between two and nine times. This rearrangement joins TRBV7-2 to TRBJ2-3, with TRBD2 matching 10 bases. The germline V gene has CDR1 SGHTA and CDR2 FQGNSA. Losses at the gene ends were 1 base for V and 3 bases for J; bases not matched to a gene: 10. The CDR3 has 18 amino acids. In DNA, the CDR3 is TGTGCCAGCAGCTTAGTCCAGCGGGGGGGCGGTAGTACAGATACGCAGTATTTT. It encodes CASSLVQRGGGSTDTQYF.

The chain has TRBV11-2 and TRBJ1-1, with 9 bases matching TRBD1. CDR3 size: 15 residues. V dropped 3 bases and J dropped 8; count of bases not matched to a gene: 10. CDR1 is SGHAT, CDR2 FQNNGV, per germline. The CDR3 sequence: CASSFGTGRNEEAFF. Written as DNA, the CDR3 is TGTGCCAGCAGCTTCGGGACAGGGCGTAATGAGGAAGCTTTCTTT. The variable domain in full, completed from reference TRBV11-2 and TRBJ1-1, reads EAGVAQSPRYKIIEKRQSVAFWCNPISGHATLYWYQQILGQGPKLLIQFQNNGVVDDSQLPKDRFSAERLKGVDSTLKIQPAKLEDSAVYLCASSFGTGRNEEAFFGQGTRLTVV.

V and J are TRBV6-6 and TRBJ2-3, with 8 bases identical to TRBD2. Per germline, CDR1 MNHNY and CDR2 SVGAGI (reference sequence). The length of the CDR3 is 14 residues. Trimming took 5 bases from V and 3 from J; bases not matched to a gene: 4. The CDR3 reads CASSQTSATDTQYF. The CDR3 DNA follows: TGTGCCAGCAGTCAGACTAGCGCGACAGATACGCAGTATTTT.

The CDR3 reads CASSVVAGGYGYTF. Here the CDR3 DNA reads TGTGCCAGCAGCGTAGTGGCAGGGGGTTATGGCTACACCTTC. This sequence joins TRBV9 and TRBJ1-2; TRBD1 aligns across 7 bases. The CDR3 covers 14 residues. Germline CDR1 reads SGDLS; CDR2 reads YYNGEE. V lost 0 bases, J lost 5 bases, and 4 bases stayed unmatched.

The V call is TRBV19, the J call TRBJ2-7; the D gene is possibly TRBD1 (6 bases). The length of the CDR3 is 15 residues. Per the germline V gene, CDR1 is LNHDA and CDR2 is SQIVND (reference sequence). V was pared by 3 bases and J by 2 bases, with 14 bases between. CDR3 DNA: TGTGCCAGTAGTATCCGTTCGGACAGCCCCTACGAGCAGTACTTC. It yields the protein CASSIRSDSPYEQYF. The variable domain in full, completed from reference TRBV19 and TRBJ2-7, reads DGGITQSPKYLFRKEGQNVTLSCEQNLNHDAMYWYRQDPGQGLRLIYYSQIVNDFQKGDIAEGYSVSREKKESFPLTVTSAQKNPTAFYLCASSIRSDSPYEQYFGPGTRLTVT.

The chain is built from TRBV5-1 and TRBJ1-4, with a possible D match to TRBD1 (5 bases). The germline CDR1 and CDR2 sequences are SGHRS and YFSETQ. Trimming pared 3 bases from V and 6 bases from J, leaving 18 bases between. CDR3 length equals 16 residues. CDR3 in amino acids: CASSSGGVGLDEKLFF. The CDR3 DNA follows: TGCGCCAGCAGCTCGGGGGGAGTGGGATTGGATGAAAAACTGTTTTTT. Variable domain in full (rest from reference TRBV5-1 and TRBJ1-4): KAGVTQTPRYLIKTRGQQVTLSCSPISGHRSVSWYQQTPGQGLQFLFEYFSETQRNKGNFPGRFSGRQFSNSRSEMNVSTLELGDSALYLCASSSGGVGLDEKLFFGSGTQLSVL.

The V gene is TRBV11-3, the J gene TRBJ2-2; the match to TRBD1 covers 8 bases. The CDR3 is made up of 15 amino acids. The ends lost 8 bases at V and 4 bases at J; junction bases unmatched: 9. The V gene's germline CDR1 is SGHNT and CDR2 YENEEA. The CDR3 DNA reads TGTGCCAGCCAAGGCCAGGGGGCGTTCACCGGGGAGCTGTTTTTT. It is translated as CASQGQGAFTGELFF.

The chain carries TRBV4-1 and TRBJ2-4; the match to TRBD1 covers 7 bases. The V gene end was trimmed by 3 bases and the J gene end by 6 bases; junction bases not matched to a gene: 11. Looked up from germline, CDR1 is MGHRA and CDR2 is YSYEKL. The CDR3 extends over 16 amino acids. CDR3 nucleotides: TGCGCCAGCAGCCACCCGACAGGGCAGAGGGGAAACATTCAGTACTTC. Translating it yields CASSHPTGQRGNIQYF.

The J gene is TRBJ2-7, the V gene TRBV19, with 8 bases lining up with TRBD1. V shed 6 bases and J 4 bases; nucleotides not matched to a gene: 11. The CDR3 covers 15 residues. Germline-derived CDR1 and CDR2 are LNHDA and SQIVND (reference sequence). The CDR3 DNA follows: TGTGCCAGTAGAAACCAGGGGGCGCCCCGGTACGAGCAGTACTTC. It codes for CASRNQGAPRYEQYF.

The V gene is TRBV29-1, the J gene TRBJ2-1; 9 bases line up with TRBD1. CDR1 and CDR2 (germline): SQVTM, ANQGSEA. V shed 2 bases and J 5 bases; nucleotides not matched to a gene: 7. The CDR3 contains 15 residues. The CDR3 DNA reads as TGCAGCGTTGAAAAAGGACAGGGGCTCGACAATGAGCAGTTCTTC. The encoded protein is CSVEKGQGLDNEQFF.

The chain links TRBV27 to TRBJ2-2, with 10 positions matching TRBD2. With V trimmed by 8 bases and J by 4 bases, 13 bases remained unmatched. The CDR3 runs to 17 residues. The germline V gene encodes CDR1 MNHEY and CDR2 SMNVEV (reference sequence). Here the CDR3 DNA reads TGTGCCAGCTCCATAGGACTAGCGGCCCACATCACCGGGGAGCTGTTTTTT. Protein: CASSIGLAAHITGELFF.

This chain joins TRBV5-1 and TRBJ2-1; 12 nucleotides agree with TRBD1. CDR3 length: 14 residues. Looked up from germline, CDR1 is SGHRS and CDR2 is YFSETQ. J was trimmed by 8 bases and V by 7 bases; bases with no gene match: 7. The CDR3 DNA reads TGCGCCAGCCTAGGGACAGGGGGCATGGATGAGCAGTTCTTC. Translating gives CASLGTGGMDEQFF.

V gene TRBV10-3 combines with J gene TRBJ1-2; TRBD1 agrees at 7 bases. The germline V gene encodes CDR1 ENHRY and CDR2 SYGVKD. There are 13 residues in the CDR3. After removal of 11 bases from V and 6 bases from J, the junction contained 12 bases not matched to a gene. The chain's CDR3 is CAAGSDTGDGYTF. CDR3 DNA: TGTGCCGCCGGGTCGGACACAGGGGATGGCTACACCTTC.

This chain uses TRBV29-1 with TRBJ2-5; no reliable D call. Germline CDR1 is SQVTM and CDR2 is ANQGSEA. This CDR3 contains 13 residues. The ends were cut back, 3 bases at V and 2 bases at J, with 10 bases in the middle. As DNA, the CDR3 is TGCAGCGTTGAGTGGTTGGAGCAAGAGACCCAGTACTTC. Translating gives CSVEWLEQETQYF. Based on the CDR3 plus reference TRBV29-1 and TRBJ2-5, the full variable domain is SAVISQKPSRDICQRGTSLTIQCQVDSQVTMMFWYRQQPGQSLTLIATANQGSEATYESGFVIDKFPISRPNLTFSTLTVSNMSPEDSSIYLCSVEWLEQETQYFGPGTRLLVL.

This sequence joins TRBV28 and TRBJ2-7; 7 bases match TRBD1. Germline V gene lookup returns CDR1 MDHEN and CDR2 SYDVKM. The CDR3 runs 16 residues. Trimming took 4 bases from V and 0 from J; bases not matched to a gene: 9. The CDR3 DNA reads as TGTGCCAGCAGTTCGTTCACCGGGACAGCCTCCTACGAGCAGTACTTC. Protein product: CASSSFTGTASYEQYF. Complete variable domain (other parts from reference TRBV28 and TRBJ2-7): DVKVTQSSRYLVKRTGEKVFLECVQDMDHENMFWYRQDPGLGLRLIYFSYDVKMKEKGDIPEGYSVSREKKERFSLILESASTNQTSMYLCASSSFTGTASYEQYFGPGTRLTVT.

The gene calls are TRBV6-5 and TRBJ2-3; 8 positions match TRBD1. Germline assignment: CDR1 MNHEY and CDR2 SVGAGI. The CDR3 runs 15 residues. V trimming: 4 bases; J trimming: 1 base; junction bases outside the gene matches: 4. The CDR3 is CASSLRGQGTDTQYF. The CDR3 DNA reads as TGTGCCAGCAGTTTGAGGGGACAGGGCACAGATACGCAGTATTTT.

V gene TRBV5-5 combines with J gene TRBJ2-7; D not certain. The CDR3 contains 12 residues. Trimming took off 2 bases at V and 3 bases at J, with 6 bases between the two ends. Germline CDR1 reads SGHKS; CDR2 reads YYEKEE (reference sequence). For the CDR3, the DNA is TGTGCCAGCAGCTTACGAGGCTACGAGCAGTACTTC. Its protein product is CASSLRGYEQYF.